This paragraph reports one TCR beta chain. Its antigen is undetermined. Only in-frame clones appear in the TCRdb table, and some are missing; sequencing was by immunoSEQ multiplex PCR. This table holds 42,000 or so clones, about 81% found once. The data were taken from a study of OX40 agonist ivuxolimab in advanced cancers. Study summary: Ivuxolimab is an agonistic anti-OX40 (CD134) antibody, and patients were treated with it. Three patients responded partially, comprising one with hepatocellular carcinoma and two with cutaneous melanoma. Study-level findings and limits: At 0.1 to 3.0 mg/kg, clonal expansion of CD4+ and CD8+ blood T cells had occurred by week 6.

On cycle 4 day 1 and cycle 7 day 1, as well as at baseline, blood was sampled. Germline values: CDR1 LNHNV, CDR2 YYDKDF (reference sequence). The CDR3 spans 18 residues. The receptor was isolated from an adult with an advanced solid tumor such as melanoma, head and neck, liver or kidney cancer. The chain joins TRBV15 to TRBJ2-5; D may be TRBD1 (5 bases). TRBJ2-7 matches the DNA end more closely, so the J call is doubtful. Material: CD4+ or CD8+ T cells sorted from blood, obtained in a trial of the OX40 agonist ivuxolimab. CDR3 sequence: CATSRGPQGQKARYEQYF. DNA for the CDR3: TGTGCCACCAGCAGAGGCCCCCAGGGCCAAAAGGCTCGGTACGAGCAGTACTTC.